This passage covers 5 T cell receptor beta chains from one sample sequenced in a study of T-cell memory formation after mild COVID-19. TCRdb analysed the 5' RACE reads with MiXCR anew, one entry per CDR3 protein. The table includes roughly 86,000 distinct CDR3 sequences, more than 10% detected once. Source material: PBMCs or a T cell subset sorted from them (not recorded which). The receptors come from an adult woman who had mild COVID-19 (a few samples of this study predate the infection). Cell type and time point are not known.

This chain uses TRBV9 with TRBJ1-2; D might be TRBD1 (5 bases). Trimming pared 0 bases from V and 3 bases from J, leaving 6 bases between. Germline CDR1 reads SGDLS; CDR2 reads YYNGEE. This CDR3 comprises 13 residues. The CDR3 reads CASSVAGDYGYTF. The CDR3 DNA sequence: TGTGCCAGCAGCGTAGCGGGGGACTATGGCTACACCTTC. Full variable domain (outside the CDR3, taken from reference TRBV9 and TRBJ1-2): DSGVTQTPKHLITATGQRVTLRCSPRSGDLSVYWYQQSLDQGLQFLIQYYNGEERAKGNILERFSAQQFPDLHSELNLSSLELGDSALYFCASSVAGDYGYTFGSGTRLTVV.

This sequence joins TRBV7-2 and TRBJ2-7; D may match TRBD1 or TRBD2 (6 bases each). V lost 2 bases to trimming and J lost 2 bases, with 10 bases between them. CDR1 and CDR2 from the germline V gene are SGHTA and FQGNSA. The CDR3 is made up of 14 amino acids. The CDR3 here is CASSLTGATYEQYF. CDR3 in DNA: TGTGCCAGCAGCTTAACGGGGGCCACCTACGAGCAGTACTTC.

The chain has TRBV5-6 and TRBJ2-3, with 9 positions matching TRBD2. This CDR3 contains 16 residues. The germline CDR1 and CDR2 sequences are SGHDT and YYEEEE. With 3 bases clipped from V and 2 bases from J, the junction kept 7 bases outside the gene matches. The CDR3 here is CASSSALAGNTDTQYF. The CDR3 DNA reads TGTGCCAGCAGCTCGGCCCTAGCGGGGAACACAGATACGCAGTATTTT.

CDR3 sequence (DNA): TGTGCCAGCAGTCGGGCTCTCTACAATCAGCCCCAGCATTTT. Protein: CASSRALYNQPQHF. V gene TRBV2 combines with J gene TRBJ1-5; D unclear. CDR1 and CDR2 (germline): SNHLY, FYNNEI. The CDR3 is 14 amino acids. V lost 5 bases and J 3 bases, leaving 11 bases between the germline ends.

The rearrangement joins TRBV12-3 or TRBV12-4 to TRBJ2-1, with D possibly TRBD1 on 5 matching bases. V shed 2 bases and J shed 0 bases, with 11 bases lying between them. The CDR3 is made up of 16 amino acids. CDR3 sequence (DNA): TGTGCCAGCAGTTTATTTCAGGGTCCCTCCTACAATGAGCAGTTCTTC. Its translation: CASSLFQGPSYNEQFF.